By proportion, the clone carrying this T cell receptor (beta chain) is medium-sized. The antigen remains unidentified. This record comes from a study of OX40 agonist ivuxolimab in advanced cancers. Study overall: Head and neck, renal cell, melanoma or hepatocellular carcinoma were the cancers that dose-escalation patients had.

TCRdb's table, derived via immunoSEQ multiplex PCR, lists solely in-frame clones and lacks some. Counted here are around 46,000 clones, about 79% occurring once; the ten biggest clones make up about 1.8%. Germline-derived CDR1 and CDR2 are SEHNR and FQNEAQ (reference sequence). CDR3 size: 16 residues. V lost 5 bases and J lost 4; bases outside the gene matches: 13. Study-wide points: Clonal expansion from baseline to week 6 occurred in both CD4+ and CD8+ T cells. Partial responders at 0.1-3.0 mg/kg showed near-lowest clonal expansion. The study found that CD8+ T cells averaged more expanded clones than CD4+.

The clonotype originates from an adult with an advanced solid tumor such as melanoma, head and neck, liver or kidney cancer. This chain joins TRBV7-9 and TRBJ2-7, with 8 bases aligning to TRBD1. The sequencing here drew on CD4+ or CD8+ T cells sorted from blood, taken in a trial of the OX40 agonist ivuxolimab. The chain's CDR3 is CASSPPIRQGMYEQYF. The CDR3 region has the DNA TGTGCCAGCAGCCCGCCCATCCGACAGGGGATGTACGAGCAGTACTTC.